The 3 T cell receptor beta chains below were found in one sample sequenced in a study of T cell responses to AZD1222 COVID-19 vaccine. This table comes from immunoSEQ multiplex PCR, and its TCRdb copy is limited to in-frame clones, with some not included. This sample has 150,000 to 250,000 clones; approximately 93% occur once, and the top ten carry over 0.95%. The sample was peripheral blood, taken 28 days after the second AZD1222 dose. These receptors all stem from an adult who received the AZD1222 COVID-19 vaccine.

The genes are TRBV30 and TRBJ2-7; 7 bases line up with TRBD1. V was clipped by 0 bases and J by 4 bases; unmatched bases: 0. CDR1 is GTSNPN and CDR2 is SVGIG in the germline V gene (reference sequence). The CDR3 extends over 12 amino acids. DNA of the CDR3: TGTGCCTGGAGTGTACAGGGGTACGAGCAGTACTTC. Translating gives CAWSVQGYEQYF.

The chain has TRBV27 and TRBJ2-3; 8 bases match TRBD2. The CDR3 spans 16 residues. Germline V gene data show CDR1 as MNHEY and CDR2 as SMNVEV (reference sequence). With V trimmed by 4 bases and J by 1 base, 7 bases remained unmatched. DNA of the CDR3: TGTGCCAGCAGTTCCCTGGCGGGGGGTGGCACAGATACGCAGTATTTT. It codes for CASSSLAGGGTDTQYF.

This sequence joins TRBV11-1 and TRBJ1-6; weak D call: TRBD1 (6 bases). The CDR3 sequence is 16 residues long. Germline V gene lookup returns CDR1 SGHAT and CDR2 FQDESV (reference sequence). V was shortened by 2 bases and J by 5 bases, with 13 bases between the two germline ends. CDR3 loop: CASSLTDRLNNSPLHF. The CDR3 coding sequence is TGTGCCAGCAGCTTAACGGACAGATTAAATAATTCACCCCTCCACTTT.